This T cell receptor (beta chain) is from a study of T cells in Graves' hyperthyroidism and ophthalmopathy. The CDR3 totals 15 residues. V lost 1 base, J lost 2 bases, and 9 bases lay in between. The germline V gene has CDR1 SGHTA and CDR2 FQGTGA. Amplified TCR beta CDR3 regions came from RNA transcripts. An initial round of RT-PCR targeting the TCR CDR3 relied on the HTBI primer set. Each CDR3 protein gets one entry after TCRdb re-called the multiplex PCR reads with MiXCR. This sample has hundreds of thousands of distinct CDR3 sequences, with roughly 25% found just once. This receptor was identified in a woman in her thirties with Graves' ophthalmopathy. The rearrangement joins TRBV7-3 to TRBJ1-3; no firm D call. The sample taken for sequencing was blood. The CDR3 DNA follows: TGTGCCAGCAGCTTAATTTCCGGGGCTGGAAACACCATATATTTT. Amino acids: CASSLISGAGNTIYF.